Listed here are 18 T cell receptor beta chains from one sample, sequenced in a study of blood T cell repertoires in COVID-19. Sequenced by immunoSEQ multiplex PCR; TCRdb stores in-frame clones only, minus some. This sample has about 140,000 clones; more than 75% occur once, and the top ten carry 4.2%. What was sequenced was peripheral blood. The source is a man between 60 and 75 years old with acute or convalescent COVID-19.

The gene calls are TRBV7-6 and TRBJ2-1, with 14 bases fitting TRBD2. The germline gives CDR1 SGHVS, CDR2 FNYEAQ. The J segment lost 3 bases and the V segment lost 8 bases, leaving 18 bases of the junction unmatched. This CDR3 region has 20 residues. CDR3 nucleotide sequence: TGTGCCAGCGGGCTCGGAGCGGGACTAGCGGGAGCCCAGATCTACAATGAGCAGTTCTTC. Translating it yields CASGLGAGLAGAQIYNEQFF.

The gene calls are TRBV27 and TRBJ2-5, with D possibly matching TRBD1 (6 bases). V lost 5 bases and J lost 5, with 9 bases in between. CDR1 is MNHEY, CDR2 SMNVEV, per germline (reference sequence). The CDR3 length is 12 residues. The CDR3 coding sequence is TGTGCCAGCAGTACAGGGTTCGAGACCCAGTACTTC. This translates into CASSTGFETQYF.

This clone was seen just once. The chain uses TRBV4-2 and TRBJ2-3, with 12 bases lining up with TRBD2. There are 17 residues in the CDR3. J gave up 4 bases and V 3 bases, and 8 bases lay outside the gene matches. Germline V lookup: CDR1 LGHNA, CDR2 YNFKEQ. As DNA, the CDR3 is TGTGCCAGCAGCCATCAGCCTCTAGCGGGAGGGGCAGATACGCAGTATTTT. Residues: CASSHQPLAGGADTQYF.

This clone was seen only a few times. The chain links TRBV29-1 to TRBJ2-1; 8 nucleotides agree with TRBD2. V trimming: 6 bases; J trimming: 7 bases; junction bases outside the gene matches: 11. The CDR3 length is 14 residues. Germline CDR1 is SQVTM and CDR2 is ANQGSEA. In DNA, the CDR3 is TGCAGCGTGTCGCGGGAGGCTTTTTTTAATGAGCAGTTCTTC. Translating gives CSVSREAFFNEQFF.

The gene calls are TRBV5-1 and TRBJ2-3; D gene unclear. Germline lookup yields CDR1 SGHRS and CDR2 YFSETQ. CDR3 length equals 13 residues. Trimming stripped 0 bases from V and 2 bases from J, with 4 bases between. In DNA form, the CDR3 reads TGCGCCAGCAGCTTGGGACTCACAGATACGCAGTATTTT. It encodes CASSLGLTDTQYF.

The chain couples TRBV9 to TRBJ1-1; the D is unclear. Trimming took 0 bases from V and 3 from J, leaving 6 bases between them. The germline V gene encodes CDR1 SGDLS and CDR2 YYNGEE. The CDR3 is 13 residues long. The CDR3 DNA reads as TGTGCCAGCAGCGTAGTGCCAGACACTGAAGCTTTCTTT. It translates to CASSVVPDTEAFF.

The V call is TRBV29-1, the J call TRBJ1-4; maybe TRBD1 (5 bases). V lost 7 bases, J lost 7 bases, and 16 bases lay in between. Germline assignment: CDR1 SQVTM and CDR2 ANQGSEA. The CDR3 has 13 residues. The CDR3: CSAGGQGGEKLFF. CDR3 bases: TGCAGCGCCGGAGGTCAGGGAGGTGAAAAACTGTTTTTT.

This sequence joins TRBV19 and TRBJ2-5; 7 nucleotides match TRBD1. From germline, CDR1 is LNHDA and CDR2 SQIVND (reference sequence). The CDR3 totals 15 residues. The V and J ends lost 4 bases and 9 bases, in that order; junction bases with no gene match: 14. The CDR3 DNA reads as TGTGCCAGTAGTAAGGGACAGACTACCATTTATCCCCAGTACTTC. Translated: CASSKGQTTIYPQYF.

The chain combines TRBV6-5 with TRBJ1-1, with D perhaps matching TRBD1 (6 bases). Between the trimmed V and J ends, which lost 7 bases and 1 base, there was a span of 10 bases. The CDR3 consists of 13 residues. Germline V gene sequence: CDR1 MNHEY, CDR2 SVGAGI. CDR3: CASIPTGNTEAFF. CDR3 bases: TGTGCCAGCATTCCGACAGGGAACACTGAAGCTTTCTTT.

The chain combines TRBV6-2 or TRBV6-3 with TRBJ2-3; 11 bases are shared with TRBD2. The CDR3 has 17 residues. The ends lost 2 bases at V and 0 bases at J; junction bases unmatched: 4. CDR1 and CDR2 from the germline V gene are MNHEY and SVGEGT. The CDR3 region has the DNA TGTGCCAGCAGTTACCCGACTAGCGGGGCTAGCACAGATACGCAGTATTTT. Encoded protein: CASSYPTSGASTDTQYF.

In its sample, this clone was seen a few times. CDR3 bases: TGTGCCAGCAGTCGCGGACTTGGAAACACCATATATTTT. It translates to CASSRGLGNTIYF. J is TRBJ1-3 and V is TRBV28; D remains ambiguous. Germline loops: CDR1 MDHEN, CDR2 SYDVKM. The CDR3 has 13 amino acids. V lost 5 bases, J lost 3 bases, and 8 bases lay in between. The whole variable domain, filled in from reference TRBV28 and TRBJ1-3, reads DVKVTQSSRYLVKRTGEKVFLECVQDMDHENMFWYRQDPGLGLRLIYFSYDVKMKEKGDIPEGYSVSREKKERFSLILESASTNQTSMYLCASSRGLGNTIYFGEGSWLTVV.

The CDR3 DNA sequence: TGTGCCAGCAGTGATCCGGGAGGGCCCGACAATGAGCAGTTCTTC. This translates into CASSDPGGPDNEQFF. J is TRBJ2-1 and V is TRBV2, with TRBD2 matching over 8 bases. Germline CDR1 is SNHLY and CDR2 is FYNNEI. V lost 3 bases, J lost 5 bases, and 6 bases stayed unmatched. The CDR3 extends over 15 amino acids.

The V call is TRBV2, the J call TRBJ1-5; 7 bases are shared with TRBD1. The CDR3 is 14 amino acids. CDR1 and CDR2 (germline): SNHLY, FYNNEI. V trimming: 7 bases; J trimming: 3 bases; junction bases outside the gene matches: 6. CDR3 protein: CASNTGVNNQPQHF. DNA of the CDR3: TGTGCCAGCAATACAGGGGTAAACAATCAGCCCCAGCATTTT.

This chain connects TRBV7-2 to TRBJ2-7, with 10 bases lining up with TRBD2. The CDR3 sequence is 15 residues long. CDR1 and CDR2 from the germline V gene are SGHTA and FQGNSA. V trimming: 5 bases; J trimming: 2 bases; junction bases outside the gene matches: 6. The CDR3 region is CASSASSGSTYEQYF. For the CDR3, the DNA is TGTGCCAGCAGCGCGTCTAGCGGGAGTACCTACGAGCAGTACTTC.

The J gene is TRBJ1-3, the V gene TRBV7-2; TRBD1 is a possible D gene (6 bases). Looked up from germline, CDR1 is SGHTA and CDR2 is FQGNSA. V was clipped by 2 bases and J by 8 bases, with 13 bases between them. The CDR3 loop spans 14 amino acids. The CDR3 DNA reads TGTGCCAGCAGCTTAATGGGGACATCGGACACCATATATTTT. It codes for CASSLMGTSDTIYF.

V usage is TRBV28 and J usage is TRBJ2-7; D uncertain. V was cut by 10 bases and J by 2 bases, with 15 bases left in between. The CDR3 length is 13 residues. CDR1 is MDHEN and CDR2 is SYDVKM in the germline V gene. The CDR3 DNA reads as TGTGCCACCCAGGCCCAGGTAACCTACGAGCAGTACTTC. Protein: CATQAQVTYEQYF.

This clone was observed a few times. V is TRBV5-6 and J is TRBJ1-1, with D possibly being TRBD1 (6 bases). Germline V gene data show CDR1 as SGHDT and CDR2 as YYEEEE. The CDR3 runs 14 residues. Between the trimmed V and J ends, which lost 3 bases and 4 bases, there was a span of 13 bases. CDR3 protein: CASSYDSGATEAFF. CDR3 sequence (DNA): TGTGCCAGCAGCTACGACTCAGGGGCCACTGAAGCTTTCTTT.

The V and J genes are TRBV7-2 and TRBJ2-3; the match to TRBD2 covers 10 bases. The CDR3 contains 18 residues. Germline lookup yields CDR1 SGHTA and CDR2 FQGNSA. Losses at the gene ends were 1 base for V and 2 bases for J; bases not matched to a gene: 9. The CDR3 sequence is CASSLDLAGEIYTDTQYF. CDR3 nucleotides: TGTGCCAGCAGCTTAGACCTAGCGGGAGAGATTTACACAGATACGCAGTATTTT.